These T cell receptor beta chains were read from a single sample in a study of shared clonotypes between healthy human individuals. Profiled with immunoSEQ multiplex PCR; TCRdb holds only in-frame clones, not every one. The data show approximately 2,000,000 clones, 85% to 95% seen once. The sample consisted of naive CD8+ T cells from PBMCs. These TCRs come from a man aged 18 to 30 in good health. Some clones in this sample may be carry-over from other donors' samples. Both conserved end residues are part of each CDR3. Each record gives: D gene, J gene, V gene, CDR3 DNA, CDR3 protein. A D gene is named only where the DNA matches it firmly.

>.|TRBJ2-7|TRBV19
TGTGCCAGTTCTGACAACTACGAGCAGTACTTC
CASSDNYEQYF
>TRBD2|TRBJ2-1|TRBV7-9
TGTGCCAGCAGCTCCTCCATAGGGCGGGAGCCCTACAATGAGCAGTTCTTC
CASSSSIGREPYNEQFF
>.|TRBJ1-1|TRBV10-3
TGTGCCATCAGTGACAGGGGGAACACTGAAGCTTTCTTT
CAISDRGNTEAFF
>TRBD2|TRBJ2-3|TRBV27
TGTGCCAGCAGTCCGAGTGCTAGCGGGAGGTCAGATACGCAGTATTTT
CASSPSASGRSDTQYF
>.|TRBJ1-5|TRBV6-6
TGTGCCAGCAGTTACTCGGGGGGAGCAGATCAGCCCCAGCATTTT
CASSYSGGADQPQHF
>TRBD2|TRBJ2-1|TRBV5-6
TGTGCCAGCAGCCCGGGACTAGCGCTGAGCTCCTACAATGAGCAGTTCTTC
CASSPGLALSSYNEQFF
>.|TRBJ2-7|TRBV28
TGTGCCAGCAGTTTAGACAGGAGCTCCTACGAGCAGTACTTC
CASSLDRSSYEQYF
>.|TRBJ2-7|TRBV7-3
TGTGCCAGCAGCCTCGGGCTACCTCACGAGCAGTACTTC
CASSLGLPHEQYF
>.|TRBJ2-7|TRBV7-9
TGTGCCAGCAGCGCGTTCAGGGTCGGCGAGCAGTACTTC
CASSAFRVGEQYF
>TRBD2|TRBJ2-7|TRBV9
TGTGCCAGCAGTTTAAGCGGGGGCCACCAGTACTTC
CASSLSGGHQYF
>.|TRBJ1-1|TRBV27
TGTGCCAGCAGTCCGGGACGGGTAAACACTGAAGCTTTCTTT
CASSPGRVNTEAFF
>.|TRBJ2-7|TRBV2
TGTGCCAGCAGTGAGGACAGAACCTACGAGCAGTACTTC
CASSEDRTYEQYF
>.|TRBJ1-4|TRBV27
TGTGCCAGCAGCAATCGGGGGACTGACTATGAAAAACTGTTTTTT
CASSNRGTDYEKLFF
>.|TRBJ2-2|TRBV18
TGTGCCAGCTCACCACCGATCTGGGACCCTAACACCGGGGAGCTGTTTTTT
CASSPPIWDPNTGELFF
>TRBD1|TRBJ1-2|TRBV9
TGTGCCAGCAGCGTGGGGGACAGGGCTGGAGGCTACACCTTC
CASSVGDRAGGYTF
>TRBD2|TRBJ2-1|TRBV9
TGTGCCAGCAGCGCACCGGGACTACCCTACAATGAGCAGTTCTTC
CASSAPGLPYNEQFF
>TRBD2|TRBJ2-2|TRBV9
TGTGCCAGCAGCGTAAATATAGCGGGAGGAGTGGGCACCGGGGAGCTGTTTTTT
CASSVNIAGGVGTGELFF
>TRBD1|TRBJ2-1|TRBV6-6
TGTGCCAGCAGCTCGGGGACAGGGGCGTACAATGAGCAGTTCTTC
CASSSGTGAYNEQFF
>.|TRBJ1-1|TRBV4-1
TGCGCCACCTCCGACAGAAAGAACACTGAAGCTTTCTTT
CATSDRKNTEAFF
>.|TRBJ2-7|TRBV13
TGTGCCAGCAGCTCCGTGGGTAGCTCCTACGAGCAGTACTTC
CASSSVGSSYEQYF
>.|TRBJ2-5|TRBV29-1
TGCAGCGTTGATCGTGTAGGCCCGGGACCCCGGGAGACCCAGTACTTC
CSVDRVGPGPRETQYF
>.|TRBJ2-7|TRBV28
TGTGCCAGCAGCCATAGGAGGGACGAGCAGTACTTC
CASSHRRDEQYF
>TRBD1|TRBJ1-5|TRBV19
TGTGCCAGTAGTCCACGGAGACAGGGGCCATATCAGCCCCAGCATTTT
CASSPRRQGPYQPQHF
>.|TRBJ1-2|TRBV6-6
TGTGCCAGCAGGGTGATGGGTGGCTACACCTTC
CASRVMGGYTF
>TRBD2|TRBJ2-3|TRBV27
TGTGCCAGCAGTACGCAAGCGGGAGTGGAGTTAGGTACGCAGTATTTT
CASSTQAGVELGTQYF
>TRBD2|TRBJ2-7|TRBV28
TGTGCCAGCAACCCCTTCGGACTAGCGGGAGGAACCTACGAGCAGTACTTC
CASNPFGLAGGTYEQYF
>.|TRBJ2-3|TRBV7-2
TGTGCCAGCAGCCCACGACAGTATACGCAGTATTTT
CASSPRQYTQYF
>.|TRBJ2-2|TRBV9
TGTGCCAGCAGCCGCAGGTTTCTTCTCGGGGAGCTGTTTTTT
CASSRRFLLGELFF
>TRBD2|TRBJ2-1|TRBV7-9
TGTGCCAGCAGCCCCCAAGGACTAGCTCACAATGAGCAGTTCTTC
CASSPQGLAHNEQFF
>TRBD2|TRBJ2-7|TRBV5-1
TGCGCCAGCAGCTTGGTATCTAGCGGGAGTGACTACGAGCAGTACTTC
CASSLVSSGSDYEQYF
>.|TRBJ2-1|TRBV7-6
TGTGCCAGCAGCTCCACTGGGGGTAGATACAATGAGCAGTTCTTC
CASSSTGGRYNEQFF
>.|TRBJ2-7|TRBV25-1
TGTGCCAGCAGTGGACCCCAGACGCGGGGGCAGTACTTC
CASSGPQTRGQYF
>.|TRBJ2-1|TRBV19
TGTGCCAGTAGTAACCACGGACTCCGAGAGCAGTTCTTC
CASSNHGLREQFF
>TRBD2|TRBJ2-3|TRBV10-3
TGTGCCATCAGTGATTTAGCGGGAGGGCCCACAGATACGCAGTATTTT
CAISDLAGGPTDTQYF
>.|TRBJ2-1|TRBV9
TGTGCCAGCAGGGGGGAAGGGCCCTACAATGAGCAGTTCTTC
CASRGEGPYNEQFF
>.|TRBJ2-3|TRBV7-9
TGTGCCAGCAGCCCAAGCACAGATACGCAGTATTTT
CASSPSTDTQYF
>.|TRBJ2-2|TRBV19
TGTGCCAGTAGTATACGGGGGCTGTCCGCCGGGGAGCTGTTTTTT
CASSIRGLSAGELFF
>.|TRBJ1-2|TRBV7-3
TGTGCCAGCAGCTTATTCGGGGGGAGCTATGGCTACACCTTC
CASSLFGGSYGYTF
>.|TRBJ2-5|TRBV7-9
TGTGCCAGCAGCTTAGTGTTAACGGCGGAGACCCAGTACTTC
CASSLVLTAETQYF
>.|TRBJ1-5|TRBV7-8
TGTGCCAGCAGCCCAGAGGTAGCGGGGTCCAATCAGCCCCAGCATTTT
CASSPEVAGSNQPQHF
>.|TRBJ2-7|TRBV6-1
TGTGCCAGCAGTGAAGTCCGTCCCCGGAGGGTGGGCTCCTACGAGCAGTACTTC
CASSEVRPRRVGSYEQYF